The present T cell receptor (beta chain) was sequenced within a study of control samples from healthy donors and cancer patients. Profiling relied on immunoSEQ multiplex PCR, and the TCRdb table lists in-frame clones only, not all of them. Among about 130,000 clones listed, roughly 92% were seen once. The CDR3 extends over 13 amino acids. Deletions cut 3 bases from V and 1 base from J, with 6 bases between. The germline V gene encodes CDR1 GTSNPN and CDR2 SVGIG (reference sequence). The receptor was derived from a man at least 80 years old with head and neck cancer. The gene calls are TRBV30 and TRBJ2-2, with D possibly TRBD1 on 5 matching bases. What was sequenced was PBMCs. The CDR3, as DNA: TGTGCCTGGAGAGGACAGAACACCGGGGAGCTGTTTTTT. Its translation is CAWRGQNTGELFF.